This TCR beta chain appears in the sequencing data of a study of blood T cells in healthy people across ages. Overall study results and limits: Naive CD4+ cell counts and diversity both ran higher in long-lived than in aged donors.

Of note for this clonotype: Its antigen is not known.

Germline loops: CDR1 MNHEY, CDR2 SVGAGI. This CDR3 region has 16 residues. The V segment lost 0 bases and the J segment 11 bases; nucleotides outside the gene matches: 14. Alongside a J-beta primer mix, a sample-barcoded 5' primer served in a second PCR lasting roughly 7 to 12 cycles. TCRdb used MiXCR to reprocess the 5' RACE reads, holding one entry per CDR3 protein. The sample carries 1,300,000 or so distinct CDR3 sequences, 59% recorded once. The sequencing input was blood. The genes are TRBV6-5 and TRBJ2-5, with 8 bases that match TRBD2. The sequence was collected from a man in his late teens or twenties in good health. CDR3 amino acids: CASSYSTSGVNNEQYF. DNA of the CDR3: TGTGCCAGCAGTTACTCAACTAGCGGCGTAAACAATGAGCAGTACTTC.